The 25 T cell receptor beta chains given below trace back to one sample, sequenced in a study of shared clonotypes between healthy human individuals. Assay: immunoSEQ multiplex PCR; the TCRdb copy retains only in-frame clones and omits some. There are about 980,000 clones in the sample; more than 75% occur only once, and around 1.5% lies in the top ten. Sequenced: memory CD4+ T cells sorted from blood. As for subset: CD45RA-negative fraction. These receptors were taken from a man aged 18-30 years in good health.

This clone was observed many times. The CDR3 coding sequence is TGTGCCAGCAGTGCTCCCCGGGACAGAAACTACGAGCAGTACTTC. It specifies CASSAPRDRNYEQYF. The rearrangement joins TRBV6-1 to TRBJ2-7; 7 nucleotides align to TRBD1. CDR1 is MNHNS, CDR2 SASEGT, per germline. After removal of 4 bases from V and 3 bases from J, the junction contained 9 bases not matched to a gene. The CDR3 has 15 residues.

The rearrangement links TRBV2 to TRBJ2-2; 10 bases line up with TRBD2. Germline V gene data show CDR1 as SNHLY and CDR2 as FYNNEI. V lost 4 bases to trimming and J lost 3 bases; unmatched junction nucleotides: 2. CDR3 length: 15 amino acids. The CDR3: CASSGSGRYTGELFF. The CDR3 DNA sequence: TGTGCCAGCAGTGGTAGCGGGAGGTACACCGGGGAGCTGTTTTTT.

The CDR3: CAISVGGAGNTIYF. In nucleotides, the CDR3 is TGTGCCATCAGTGTAGGGGGCGCTGGAAACACCATATATTTT. This sequence joins TRBV10-3 and TRBJ1-3; 7 nucleotides line up with TRBD1. Germline CDR1 ENHRY, CDR2 SYGVKD. This CDR3 spans 14 amino acids. Trimming at V came to 4 bases and at J to 2 bases, leaving 2 bases not matched to a gene.

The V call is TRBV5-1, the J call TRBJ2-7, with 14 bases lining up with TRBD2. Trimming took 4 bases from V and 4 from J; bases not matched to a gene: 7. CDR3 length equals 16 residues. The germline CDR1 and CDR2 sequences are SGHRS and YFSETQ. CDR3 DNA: TGCGCCAGCAGCCCCGGGACTAGCGGGAGTCGGTACGAGCAGTACTTC. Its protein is CASSPGTSGSRYEQYF.

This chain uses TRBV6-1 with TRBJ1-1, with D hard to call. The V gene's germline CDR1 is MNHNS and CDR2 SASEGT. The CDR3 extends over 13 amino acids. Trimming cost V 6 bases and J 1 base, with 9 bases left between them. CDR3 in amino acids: CASRQETNTEAFF. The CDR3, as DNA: TGTGCCAGCAGGCAGGAGACGAACACTGAAGCTTTCTTT.

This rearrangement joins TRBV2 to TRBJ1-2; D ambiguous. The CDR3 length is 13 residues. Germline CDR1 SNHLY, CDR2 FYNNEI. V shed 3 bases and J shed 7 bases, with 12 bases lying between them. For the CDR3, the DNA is TGTGCCAGCAGTGATGTGGGGATGGGTGGCTACACCTTC. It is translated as CASSDVGMGGYTF. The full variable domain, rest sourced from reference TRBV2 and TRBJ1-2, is EPEVTQTPSHQVTQMGQEVILRCVPISNHLYFYWYRQILGQKVEFLVSFYNNEISEKSEIFDDQFSVERPDGSNFTLKIRSTKLEDSAMYFCASSDVGMGGYTFGSGTRLTVV.

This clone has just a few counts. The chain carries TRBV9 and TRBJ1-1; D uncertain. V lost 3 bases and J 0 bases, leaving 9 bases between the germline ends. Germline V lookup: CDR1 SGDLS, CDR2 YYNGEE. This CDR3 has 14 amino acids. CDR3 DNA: TGTGCCAGCAGCGGGGCGTCATTGAACACTGAAGCTTTCTTT. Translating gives CASSGASLNTEAFF.

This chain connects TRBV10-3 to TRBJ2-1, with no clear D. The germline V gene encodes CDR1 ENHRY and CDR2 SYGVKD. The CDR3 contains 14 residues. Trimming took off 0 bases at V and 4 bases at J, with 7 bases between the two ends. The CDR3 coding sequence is TGTGCCATCAGTGAGTCAACTACTTACAATGAGCAGTTCTTC. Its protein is CAISESTTYNEQFF.

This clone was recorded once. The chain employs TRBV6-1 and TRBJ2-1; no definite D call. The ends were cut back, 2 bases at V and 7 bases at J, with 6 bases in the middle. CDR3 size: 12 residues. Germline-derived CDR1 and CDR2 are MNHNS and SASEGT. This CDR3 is CASSERRNEQFF. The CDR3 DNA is TGTGCCAGCAGTGAAAGACGTAATGAGCAGTTCTTC.

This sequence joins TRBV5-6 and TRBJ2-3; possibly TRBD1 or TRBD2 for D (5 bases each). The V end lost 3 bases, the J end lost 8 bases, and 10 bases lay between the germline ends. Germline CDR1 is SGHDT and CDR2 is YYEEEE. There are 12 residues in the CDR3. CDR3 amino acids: CASSSSGTTQYF. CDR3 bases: TGTGCCAGCAGCTCTTCCGGGACTACGCAGTATTTT. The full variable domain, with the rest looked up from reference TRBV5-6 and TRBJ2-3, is DAGVTQSPTHLIKTRGQQVTLRCSPKSGHDTVSWYQQALGQGPQFIFQYYEEEERQRGNFPDRFSGHQFPNYSSELNVNALLLGDSALYLCASSSSGTTQYFGPGTRLTVL.

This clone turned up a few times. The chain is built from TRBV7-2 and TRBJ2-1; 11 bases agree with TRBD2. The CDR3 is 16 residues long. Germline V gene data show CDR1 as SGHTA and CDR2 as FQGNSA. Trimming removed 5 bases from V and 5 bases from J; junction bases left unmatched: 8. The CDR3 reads CASSPAGTSGHNEQFF. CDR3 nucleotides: TGTGCCAGCAGCCCAGCGGGGACTAGCGGCCACAATGAGCAGTTCTTC. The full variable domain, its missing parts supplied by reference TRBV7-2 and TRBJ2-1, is GAGVSQSPSNKVTEKGKDVELRCDPISGHTALYWYRQSLGQGLEFLIYFQGNSAPDKSGLPSDRFSAERTGGSVSTLTIQRTQQEDSAVYLCASSPAGTSGHNEQFFGPGTRLTVL.

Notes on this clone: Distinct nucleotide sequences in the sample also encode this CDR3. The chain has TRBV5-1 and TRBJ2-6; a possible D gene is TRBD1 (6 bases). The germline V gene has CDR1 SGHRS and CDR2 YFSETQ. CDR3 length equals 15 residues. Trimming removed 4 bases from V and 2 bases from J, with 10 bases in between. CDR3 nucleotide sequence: TGCGCCAGCAGCCAGACAGGAACTGGGGCCAACGTCCTGACTTTC. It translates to CASSQTGTGANVLTF.

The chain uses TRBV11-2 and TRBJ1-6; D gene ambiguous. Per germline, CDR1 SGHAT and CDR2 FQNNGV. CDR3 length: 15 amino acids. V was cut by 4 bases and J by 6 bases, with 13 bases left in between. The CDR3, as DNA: TGTGCCAGCAGCTCCATGAGCCTGCCTAATTCACCCCTCCACTTT. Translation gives CASSSMSLPNSPLHF.

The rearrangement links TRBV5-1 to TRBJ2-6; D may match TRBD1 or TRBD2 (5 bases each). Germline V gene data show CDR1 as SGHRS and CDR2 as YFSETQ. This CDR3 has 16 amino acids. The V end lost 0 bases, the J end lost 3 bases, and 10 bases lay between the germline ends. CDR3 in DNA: TGCGCCAGCAGCTTGGGAGGGGCTTATGGGGCCAACGTCCTGACTTTC. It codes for CASSLGGAYGANVLTF.

CDR3 coding DNA: TGTGCCTGGAGTGTACGGGGTAGACTCAATCAGCCCCAGCATTTT. It is translated as CAWSVRGRLNQPQHF. The V call is TRBV30, the J call TRBJ1-5; D gene unclear. Germline CDR1 GTSNPN, CDR2 SVGIG (reference sequence). V lost 0 bases, J lost 3 bases, and 12 bases lay in between. The CDR3 length is 15 residues.

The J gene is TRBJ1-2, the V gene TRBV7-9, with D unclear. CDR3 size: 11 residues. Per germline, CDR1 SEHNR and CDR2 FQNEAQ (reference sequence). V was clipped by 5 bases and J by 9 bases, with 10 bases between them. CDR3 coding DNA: TGTGCCAGCAGCCCCTCGGATAGCTACACCTTC. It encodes CASSPSDSYTF.

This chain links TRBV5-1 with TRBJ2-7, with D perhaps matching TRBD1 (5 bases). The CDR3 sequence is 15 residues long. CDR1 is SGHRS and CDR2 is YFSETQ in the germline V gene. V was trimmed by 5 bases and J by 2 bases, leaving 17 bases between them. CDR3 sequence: CASRLQVDSTYEQYF. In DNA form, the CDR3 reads TGCGCCAGCAGACTGCAGGTTGACAGTACCTACGAGCAGTACTTC. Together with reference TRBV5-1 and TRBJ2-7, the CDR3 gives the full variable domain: KAGVTQTPRYLIKTRGQQVTLSCSPISGHRSVSWYQQTPGQGLQFLFEYFSETQRNKGNFPGRFSGRQFSNSRSEMNVSTLELGDSALYLCASRLQVDSTYEQYFGPGTRLTVT.

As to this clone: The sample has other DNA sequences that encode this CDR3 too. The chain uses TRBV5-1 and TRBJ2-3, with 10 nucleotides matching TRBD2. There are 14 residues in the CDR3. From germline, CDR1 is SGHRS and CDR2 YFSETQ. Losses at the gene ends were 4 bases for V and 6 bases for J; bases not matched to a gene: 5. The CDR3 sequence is CASSPSGSTDTQYF. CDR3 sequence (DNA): TGCGCCAGCAGCCCTAGCGGGAGTACCGATACGCAGTATTTT.

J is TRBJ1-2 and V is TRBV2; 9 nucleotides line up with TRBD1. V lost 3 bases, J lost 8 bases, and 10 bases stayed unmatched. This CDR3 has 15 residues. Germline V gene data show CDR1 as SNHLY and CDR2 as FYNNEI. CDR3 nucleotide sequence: TGTGCCAGCAGTGACCGGGACAGGGTCGCCTACGGCTACACCTTC. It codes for CASSDRDRVAYGYTF.

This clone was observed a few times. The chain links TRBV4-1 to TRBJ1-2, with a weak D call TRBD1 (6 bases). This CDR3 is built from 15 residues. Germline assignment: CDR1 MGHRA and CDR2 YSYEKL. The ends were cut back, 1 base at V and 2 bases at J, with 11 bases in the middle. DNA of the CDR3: TGCGCCAGCAGCCAAGGGCAGGGGAAGAACTATGGCTACACCTTC. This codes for CASSQGQGKNYGYTF.

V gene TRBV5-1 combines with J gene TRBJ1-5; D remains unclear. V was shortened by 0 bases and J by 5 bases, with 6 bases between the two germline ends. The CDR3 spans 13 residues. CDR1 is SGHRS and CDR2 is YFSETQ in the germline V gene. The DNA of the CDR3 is TGCGCCAGCAGCTTGGGCGGTCATCAGCCCCAGCATTTT. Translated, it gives CASSLGGHQPQHF. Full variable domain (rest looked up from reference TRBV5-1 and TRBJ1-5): KAGVTQTPRYLIKTRGQQVTLSCSPISGHRSVSWYQQTPGQGLQFLFEYFSETQRNKGNFPGRFSGRQFSNSRSEMNVSTLELGDSALYLCASSLGGHQPQHFGDGTRLSIL.

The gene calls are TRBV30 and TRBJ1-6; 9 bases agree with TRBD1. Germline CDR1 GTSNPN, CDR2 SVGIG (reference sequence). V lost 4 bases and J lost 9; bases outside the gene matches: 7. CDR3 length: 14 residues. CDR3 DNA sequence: TGTGCCTGGACTCGACAGGGGGTAGGTTCACCCCTCCACTTT. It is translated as CAWTRQGVGSPLHF.

The CDR3 DNA sequence: TGTGCCAGCAGCTTGACAGGGTCAGGGGAAAAACTGTTTTTT. It is translated as CASSLTGSGEKLFF. This chain connects TRBV7-2 to TRBJ1-4; 7 bases align to TRBD1. Trimming took 3 bases from V and 8 from J; bases not matched to a gene: 6. Germline lookup yields CDR1 SGHTA and CDR2 FQGNSA. The CDR3 length is 14 residues.

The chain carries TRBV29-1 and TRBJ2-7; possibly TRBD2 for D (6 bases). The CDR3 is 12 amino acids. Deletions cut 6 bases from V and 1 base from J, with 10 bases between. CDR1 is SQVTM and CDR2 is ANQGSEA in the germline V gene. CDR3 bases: TGCAGCGTGGGGACTCCATCCTACGAGCAGTACTTC. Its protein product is CSVGTPSYEQYF.

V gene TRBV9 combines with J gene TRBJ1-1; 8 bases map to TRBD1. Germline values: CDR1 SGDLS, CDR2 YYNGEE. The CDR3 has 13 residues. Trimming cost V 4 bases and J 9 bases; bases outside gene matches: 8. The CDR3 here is CASSQNDRGKAFF. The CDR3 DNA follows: TGTGCCAGCAGCCAAAACGACAGGGGAAAAGCTTTCTTT.